This T cell receptor beta chain was found in a study of Ad26.COV2.S vaccination and SARS-CoV-2 variants listed by TCRdb under 2021. For context, the study as a whole: TCRbeta repertoire sequencing was used to assess the specificity and breadth of SARS-CoV-2-reactive T cell receptors after Ad26.COV2.S vaccination. A total of 32 samples were included in the TCR-sequenced set, comprising around 19 Ad26.COV2.S vaccine recipients, 5 placebo recipients and 8 SARS-CoV-2 convalescent individuals. The study at large found these results: Spike-specific TCR breadth was higher in Ad26.COV2.S recipients than in placebo recipients (P = 0.0014). Substantial breadth of spike-specific CD8+ and CD4+ T cell responses was reported after vaccination. It was noted by the authors that total T cell responses may have been underestimated by the TCR breadth and depth analyses. Vaccine and placebo recipients had comparable non-spike TCR breadth, which fits with the vaccine containing only spike.

Notes on this clone: There is no known antigen for this receptor. The junction and the germline gene differ at one end; a read error may be behind it.

CDR1 ENHRY and CDR2 SYGVKD are derived from the germline V gene. The CDR3 spans 14 residues, from the cysteine through the phenylalanine. Here the CDR3 DNA is all that survives: 42 bases in frame from base 1. The time point label on this specimen signifies: individuals recovered from natural SARS-CoV-2 infection. The immunoSEQ Assay was used to sequence TCRbeta CDR3 regions. After extraction, genomic DNA underwent amplification by bias-controlled multiplex PCR, followed by high-throughput sequencing. The original pipeline was this. To quantify the absolute abundance of every unique TCRbeta CDR3 region, sequences were collapsed and filtered. T cell fraction was estimated by normalization of TCRbeta template counts to usable DNA, with usable DNA being measured through amplification of reference genes present in all nucleated cells. Repertoire TCRs were annotated as SARS-CoV-2-specific when V gene, CDR3 amino acid sequence and J gene were exactly matched to a known reactive TCR set. The reference SARS-CoV-2 TCR set was derived from MIRA and filtered for enrichment in COVID-19-positive ImmuneCODE repertoires, a step that removed public or cross-reactive TCRs. Based on the MIRA antigens, annotated TCRs were further analysed at the level of specific ORF or position within ORF. Breadth was defined as annotated unique rearrangements over total unique productive rearrangements; depth was the summed frequency of those rearrangements. Two-sided Wilcoxon rank-sum tests were used to compare TCR breadth between groups. Held by TCRdb, this immuneACCESS table contains in-frame sequences only and omits some clones. Under half of the omission traces to an unresolved V gene where checked; the cause of the rest is unknown. D and trimming come from the DNA, and the V and J calls and clone size come from that table. In all, the sample holds 150,000 to 200,000 clones, and about 83% of those were seen once. The biggest ten clones account for about 5.5% of the sample.

The rearrangement combines TRBV10-3 with TRBJ1-1; the D segment cannot be called with confidence. This TCR came from a human donor who had recovered from COVID-19. Here the sequenced sample was peripheral blood, taken after recovery from COVID-19. The bases are TGTGCCACCAGTCTGCTAGTTACTAACACTGAAGCTTTCTTT. This sequence encodes CATSLLVTNTEAFF.